The rows below give T cell receptor beta chains drawn from one sample of a study of a mutant IDH1 vaccine in newly diagnosed glioma. These receptors have no known antigen. TCRdb's table, derived via immunoSEQ multiplex PCR, lists solely in-frame clones and lacks some. Found here are around 61,000 clones, just under 90% of them singletons; the top ten hold about 4.6%. Sequencing used PBMCs, obtained from a glioma patient whose treatment included an IDH1 peptide vaccine. These receptors came from a woman aged 35 to 49 with glioma. The conserved cysteine and the conserved F or W are not part of the CDR3 here. Each record gives: V gene, J gene, CDR3 length, D gene, CDR3 protein. A D gene is named only where the DNA matches it firmly.

TRBV30	TRBJ2-6	14	TRBD2	AWSSGRASGANVLT
TRBV6-5	TRBJ2-7	14	TRBD2	ASSSIIAGVALEQY
TRBV19	TRBJ1-4	12	TRBD1	ASSTPPGTGELF
TRBV2	TRBJ1-1	12	TRBD1	ASRGDRRETEAF
TRBV27	TRBJ1-1	12	-	ASSWSGMNTEAF
TRBV5-4	TRBJ1-2	10	-	ASKRLDYGYT
TRBV5-1	TRBJ2-7	13	-	ASSLSGTPSYEQY
TRBV9	TRBJ2-2	11	-	ASSVTDLGELF
TRBV28	TRBJ2-5	15	TRBD2	ASSGLYLSGSGETQY
TRBV6-5	TRBJ1-2	12	-	ASSYRAGNYGYT
TRBV6-6	TRBJ2-7	11	-	ASSYSKNYEQY
TRBV5-4	TRBJ1-1	11	-	ASRRTLNTEAF
TRBV15	TRBJ2-1	13	-	ATSRDSQDSLDQF
TRBV4-1	TRBJ1-1	18	-	ASSQVLLGQEWGMNTEAF
TRBV29-1	TRBJ2-3	11	TRBD1	SVAPDRGNTQY
TRBV19	TRBJ1-5	13	-	ASTPNPSSNQPQH
TRBV6-5	TRBJ2-5	14	-	ASSYSRVRRVETQY
TRBV28	TRBJ2-3	17	-	ASSLEFRELRGRTDTQY
TRBV4-1	TRBJ2-5	13	TRBD1	ASTTLGTGGETQY
TRBV15	TRBJ2-1	14	-	ATSRERGTFDNEQF
TRBV7-2	TRBJ1-2	12	-	ASSDTDLDYGYT
TRBV2	TRBJ1-5	10	-	ASSERGQPQH